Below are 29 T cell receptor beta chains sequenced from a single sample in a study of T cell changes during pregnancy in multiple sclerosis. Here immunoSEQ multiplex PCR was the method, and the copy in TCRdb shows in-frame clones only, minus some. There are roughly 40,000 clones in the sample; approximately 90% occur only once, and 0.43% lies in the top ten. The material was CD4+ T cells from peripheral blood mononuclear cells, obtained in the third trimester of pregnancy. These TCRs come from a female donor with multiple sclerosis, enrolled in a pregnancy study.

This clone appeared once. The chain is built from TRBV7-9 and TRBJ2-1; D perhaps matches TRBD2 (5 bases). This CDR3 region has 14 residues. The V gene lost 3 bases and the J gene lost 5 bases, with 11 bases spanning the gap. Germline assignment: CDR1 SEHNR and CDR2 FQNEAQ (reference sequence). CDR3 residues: CASSLSGQHNEQFF. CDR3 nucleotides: TGTGCCAGCAGCTTGAGCGGTCAACACAATGAGCAGTTCTTC.

CDR3 residues: CASSELRFLNEQFF. CDR3 nucleotide sequence: TGTGCCAGCAGTGAACTACGCTTCCTCAATGAGCAGTTCTTC. The rearrangement links TRBV25-1 to TRBJ2-1; no definite D call. The V end lost 2 bases, the J end lost 6 bases, and 11 bases lay between the germline ends. This CDR3 comprises 14 residues. CDR1 is MGHDK and CDR2 is SYGVNS in the germline V gene.

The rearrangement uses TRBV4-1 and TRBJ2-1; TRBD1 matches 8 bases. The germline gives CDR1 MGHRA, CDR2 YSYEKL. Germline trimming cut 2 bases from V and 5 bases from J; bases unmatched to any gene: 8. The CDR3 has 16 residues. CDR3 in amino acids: CASSQTDRGLDNEQFF. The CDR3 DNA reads TGCGCCAGCAGCCAAACTGACAGGGGATTGGACAATGAGCAGTTCTTC.

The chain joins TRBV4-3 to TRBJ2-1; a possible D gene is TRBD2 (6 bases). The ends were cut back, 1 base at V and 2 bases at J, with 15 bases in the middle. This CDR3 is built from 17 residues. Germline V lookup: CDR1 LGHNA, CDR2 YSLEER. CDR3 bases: TGCGCCAGCAGCCAAGCACCTGTAGGACTAACCTACAATGAGCAGTTCTTC. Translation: CASSQAPVGLTYNEQFF.

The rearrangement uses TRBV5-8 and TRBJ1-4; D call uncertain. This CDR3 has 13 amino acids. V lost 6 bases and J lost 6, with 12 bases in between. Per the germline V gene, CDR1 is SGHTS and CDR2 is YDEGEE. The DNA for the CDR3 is TGTGCCAGCACCCGAGGGATGTATGAAAAACTGTTTTTT. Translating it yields CASTRGMYEKLFF.

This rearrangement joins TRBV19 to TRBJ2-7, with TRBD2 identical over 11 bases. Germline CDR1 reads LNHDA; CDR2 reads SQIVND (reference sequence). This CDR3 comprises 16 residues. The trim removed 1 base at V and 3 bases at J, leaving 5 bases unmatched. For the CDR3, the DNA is TGTGCCAGTAGTATAGCGGGGGGACTAGCGGTCTACGAGCAGTACTTC. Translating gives CASSIAGGLAVYEQYF.

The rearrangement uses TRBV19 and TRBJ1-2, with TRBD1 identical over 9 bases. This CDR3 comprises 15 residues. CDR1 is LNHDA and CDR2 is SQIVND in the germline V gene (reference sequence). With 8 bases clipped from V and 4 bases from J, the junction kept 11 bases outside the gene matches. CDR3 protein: CASGTSRTGAYGYTF. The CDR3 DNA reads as TGTGCCAGTGGGACATCGCGGACAGGGGCCTATGGCTACACCTTC.

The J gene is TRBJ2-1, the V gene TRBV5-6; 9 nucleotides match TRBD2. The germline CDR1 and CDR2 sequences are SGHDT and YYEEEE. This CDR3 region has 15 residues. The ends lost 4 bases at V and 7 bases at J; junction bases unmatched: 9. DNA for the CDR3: TGTGCCAGCAGCCTACTAGCGGGTCACCGAAATGAGCAGTTCTTC. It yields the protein CASSLLAGHRNEQFF.

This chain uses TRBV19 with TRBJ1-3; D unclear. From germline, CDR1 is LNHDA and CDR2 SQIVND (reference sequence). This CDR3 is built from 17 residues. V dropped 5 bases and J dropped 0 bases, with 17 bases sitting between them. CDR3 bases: TGTGCCAGTAGTCCTAACCTCGCGTCAGGCTCTGGAAACACCATATATTTT. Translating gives CASSPNLASGSGNTIYF.

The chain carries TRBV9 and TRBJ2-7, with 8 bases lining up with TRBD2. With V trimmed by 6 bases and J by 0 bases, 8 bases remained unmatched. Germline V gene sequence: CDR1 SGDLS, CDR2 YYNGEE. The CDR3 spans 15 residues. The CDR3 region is CASNGGAASSYEQYF. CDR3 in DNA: TGTGCCAGCAACGGGGGGGCAGCTAGCTCCTACGAGCAGTACTTC.

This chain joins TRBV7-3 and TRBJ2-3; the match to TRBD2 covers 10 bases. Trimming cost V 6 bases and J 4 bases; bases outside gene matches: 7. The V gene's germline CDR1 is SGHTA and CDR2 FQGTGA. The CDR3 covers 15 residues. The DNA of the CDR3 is TGTGCCAGCAGAGCTAGCGGGAGTTCGGCAGATACGCAGTATTTT. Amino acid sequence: CASRASGSSADTQYF.

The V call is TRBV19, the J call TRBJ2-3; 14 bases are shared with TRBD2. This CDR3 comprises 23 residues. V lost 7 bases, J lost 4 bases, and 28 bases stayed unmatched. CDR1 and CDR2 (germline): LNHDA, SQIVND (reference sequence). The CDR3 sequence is CASTLKEGVGQGLAGVKADTQYF. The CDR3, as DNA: TGTGCCAGTACCCTAAAGGAGGGGGTCGGACAGGGACTAGCGGGAGTAAAGGCAGATACGCAGTATTTT.

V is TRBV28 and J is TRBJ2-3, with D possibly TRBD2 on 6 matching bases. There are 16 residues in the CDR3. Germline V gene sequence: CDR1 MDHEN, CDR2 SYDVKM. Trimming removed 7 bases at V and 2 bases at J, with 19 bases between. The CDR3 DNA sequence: TGTGCCAGCACCCCCTCCGGAGGGGCCCTCACAGATACGCAGTATTTT. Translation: CASTPSGGALTDTQYF.

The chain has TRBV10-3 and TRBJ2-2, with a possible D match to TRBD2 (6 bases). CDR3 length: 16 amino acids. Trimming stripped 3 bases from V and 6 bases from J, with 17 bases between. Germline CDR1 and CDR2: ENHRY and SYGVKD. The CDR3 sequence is CAISDPTSFGAGELFF. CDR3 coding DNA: TGTGCCATCAGTGACCCGACTAGTTTCGGAGCCGGGGAGCTGTTTTTT.

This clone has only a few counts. CDR3 coding DNA: TGTGCCAGCAGCTTGGCAGGGACAGGGGGGGTTCAGCCCCAGCATTTT. This gives the protein CASSLAGTGGVQPQHF. V and J are TRBV5-8 and TRBJ1-5, with 11 nucleotides matching TRBD1. Germline CDR1 is SGHTS and CDR2 is YDEGEE. V lost 0 bases to trimming and J lost 6 bases; unmatched junction nucleotides: 5. CDR3 length: 16 residues.

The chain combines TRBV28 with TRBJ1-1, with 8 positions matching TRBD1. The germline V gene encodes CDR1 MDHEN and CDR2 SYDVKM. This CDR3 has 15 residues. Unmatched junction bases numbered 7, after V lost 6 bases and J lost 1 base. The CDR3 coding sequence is TGTGCCAGCAGACCAGCGACAGGGGCGAACACTGAAGCTTTCTTT. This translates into CASRPATGANTEAFF.

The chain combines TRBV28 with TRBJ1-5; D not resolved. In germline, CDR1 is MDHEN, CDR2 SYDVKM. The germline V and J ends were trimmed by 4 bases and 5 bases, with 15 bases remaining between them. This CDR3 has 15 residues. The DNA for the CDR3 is TGTGCCAGCAGTTCCCCTACCGGGAACTATCAGCCCCAGCATTTT. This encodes CASSSPTGNYQPQHF.

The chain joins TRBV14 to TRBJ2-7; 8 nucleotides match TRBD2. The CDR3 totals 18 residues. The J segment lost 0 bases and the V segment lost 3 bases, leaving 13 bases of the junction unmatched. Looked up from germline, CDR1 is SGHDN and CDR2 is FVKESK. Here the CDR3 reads CASSHRGGRFSVSYEQYF. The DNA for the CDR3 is TGTGCCAGCAGCCATAGGGGCGGGAGGTTCTCCGTCTCCTACGAGCAGTACTTC.

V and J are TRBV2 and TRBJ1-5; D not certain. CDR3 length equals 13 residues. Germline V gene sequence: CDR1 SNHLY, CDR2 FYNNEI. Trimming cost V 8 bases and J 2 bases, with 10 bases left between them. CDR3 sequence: CASGGTGNQPQHF. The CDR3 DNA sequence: TGTGCCAGCGGAGGTACAGGCAATCAGCCCCAGCATTTT. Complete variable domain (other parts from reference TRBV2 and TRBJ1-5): EPEVTQTPSHQVTQMGQEVILRCVPISNHLYFYWYRQILGQKVEFLVSFYNNEISEKSEIFDDQFSVERPDGSNFTLKIRSTKLEDSAMYFCASGGTGNQPQHFGDGTRLSIL.

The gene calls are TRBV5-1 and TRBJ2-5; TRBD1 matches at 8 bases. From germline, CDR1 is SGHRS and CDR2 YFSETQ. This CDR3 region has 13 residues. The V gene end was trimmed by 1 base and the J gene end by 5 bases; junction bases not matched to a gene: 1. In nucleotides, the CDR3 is TGCGCCAGCAGCTTGAACAGGGGGGAGACCCAGTACTTC. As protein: CASSLNRGETQYF.

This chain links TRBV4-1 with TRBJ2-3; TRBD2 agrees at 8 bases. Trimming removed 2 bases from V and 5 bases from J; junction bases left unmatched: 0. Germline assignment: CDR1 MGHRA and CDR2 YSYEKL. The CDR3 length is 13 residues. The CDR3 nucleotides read TGCGCCAGCAGCCAACTAGCGGGAGATACGCAGTATTTT. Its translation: CASSQLAGDTQYF.

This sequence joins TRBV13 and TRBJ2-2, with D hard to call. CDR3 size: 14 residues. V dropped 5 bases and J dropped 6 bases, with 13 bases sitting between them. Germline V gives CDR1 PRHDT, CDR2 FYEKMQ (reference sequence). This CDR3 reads CASSPRGAPGELFF. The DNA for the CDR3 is TGTGCCAGCAGCCCCCGAGGAGCTCCCGGGGAGCTGTTTTTT.

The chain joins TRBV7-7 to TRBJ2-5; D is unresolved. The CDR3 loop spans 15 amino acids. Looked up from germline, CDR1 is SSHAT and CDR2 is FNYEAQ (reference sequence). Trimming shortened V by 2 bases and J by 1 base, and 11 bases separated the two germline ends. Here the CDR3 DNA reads TGTGCCAGCAGCTTATACCAGAACCTCCAAGAGACCCAGTACTTC. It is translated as CASSLYQNLQETQYF.

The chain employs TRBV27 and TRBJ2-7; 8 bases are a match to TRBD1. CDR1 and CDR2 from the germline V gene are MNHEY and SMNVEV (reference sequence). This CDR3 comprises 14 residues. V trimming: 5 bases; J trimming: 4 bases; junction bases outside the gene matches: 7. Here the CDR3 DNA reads TGTGCCAGCAGTCCGACAGGGGTTACGTACGAGCAGTACTTC. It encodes CASSPTGVTYEQYF.

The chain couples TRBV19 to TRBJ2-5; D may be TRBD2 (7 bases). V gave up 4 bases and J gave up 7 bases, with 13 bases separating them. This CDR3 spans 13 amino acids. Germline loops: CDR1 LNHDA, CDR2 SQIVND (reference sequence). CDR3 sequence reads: CASSSVRGGTQYF. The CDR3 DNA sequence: TGTGCCAGTAGTAGCGTGAGGGGGGGGACCCAGTACTTC.

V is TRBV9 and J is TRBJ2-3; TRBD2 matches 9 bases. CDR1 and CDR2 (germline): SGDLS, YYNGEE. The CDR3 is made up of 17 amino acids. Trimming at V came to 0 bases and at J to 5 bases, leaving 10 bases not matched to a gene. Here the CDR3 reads CASSVGASGISRDTQYF. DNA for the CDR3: TGTGCCAGCAGCGTAGGGGCTAGCGGGATTTCCAGAGATACGCAGTATTTT.

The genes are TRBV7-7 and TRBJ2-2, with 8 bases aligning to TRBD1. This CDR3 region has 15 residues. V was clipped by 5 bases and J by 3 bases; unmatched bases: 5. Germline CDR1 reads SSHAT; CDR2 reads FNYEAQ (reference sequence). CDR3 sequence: CASSPGQGDTGELFF. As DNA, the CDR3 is TGTGCCAGCAGCCCCGGACAGGGAGACACCGGGGAGCTGTTTTTT.

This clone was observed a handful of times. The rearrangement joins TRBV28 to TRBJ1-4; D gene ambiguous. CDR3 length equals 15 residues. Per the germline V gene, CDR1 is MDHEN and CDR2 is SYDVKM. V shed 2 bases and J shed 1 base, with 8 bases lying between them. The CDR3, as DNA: TGTGCCAGCAGTTTAGAGTCGGGAACTAATGAAAAACTGTTTTTT. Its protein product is CASSLESGTNEKLFF.

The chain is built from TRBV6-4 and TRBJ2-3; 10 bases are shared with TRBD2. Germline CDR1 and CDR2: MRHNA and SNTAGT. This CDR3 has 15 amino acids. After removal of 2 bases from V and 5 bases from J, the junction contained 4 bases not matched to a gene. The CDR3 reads CASSDGPSGGDTQYF. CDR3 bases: TGTGCCAGCAGTGACGGTCCTAGCGGGGGAGATACGCAGTATTTT.